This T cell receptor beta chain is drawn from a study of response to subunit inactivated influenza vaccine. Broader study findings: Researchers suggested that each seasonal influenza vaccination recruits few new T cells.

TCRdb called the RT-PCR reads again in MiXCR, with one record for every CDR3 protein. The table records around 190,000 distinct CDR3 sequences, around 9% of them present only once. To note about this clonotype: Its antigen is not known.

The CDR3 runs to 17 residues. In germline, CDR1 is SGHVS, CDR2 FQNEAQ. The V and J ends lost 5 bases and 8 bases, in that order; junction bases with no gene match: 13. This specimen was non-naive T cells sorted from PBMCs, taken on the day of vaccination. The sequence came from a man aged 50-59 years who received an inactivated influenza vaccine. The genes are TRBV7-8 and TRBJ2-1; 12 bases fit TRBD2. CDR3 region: CASSRRRLAGVGDEQFF. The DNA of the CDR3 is TGTGCCAGCAGCAGGAGGCGACTAGCGGGAGTCGGTGATGAGCAGTTCTTC.